Below are 29 T cell receptor beta chains sequenced from a single sample in a study of T cells of healthy individuals. TCRdb re-analysed the 5' RACE reads in MiXCR, keeping a single row per CDR3 protein. This repertoire shows around 79,000 distinct CDR3 sequences, about 5% found once; its top ten account for 7.5% to 8%. These receptors all stem from a female donor in good health.

This clonotype has more than one count but fewer than ten. The chain has TRBV12-3 or TRBV12-4 and TRBJ1-4; D is perhaps TRBD1 (6 bases). Deletions cut 3 bases from V and 5 bases from J, with 10 bases between. The CDR3 totals 14 residues. CDR3 bases: TGTGCCAGCAGTTTCGGGCAGGGGAATGAAAAACTGTTTTTT. Translation: CASSFGQGNEKLFF.

This clonotype was recorded many times. V is TRBV7-2 and J is TRBJ1-2; tentatively, D is TRBD1 (6 bases). Germline CDR1 and CDR2: SGHTA and FQGNSA. There are 15 residues in the CDR3. V lost 3 bases to trimming and J lost 8 bases, with 19 bases between them. The CDR3 nucleotides are TGTGCCAGCAGCTTGAACCCCCCAACAGGGACGGGCTACACCTTC. The encoded protein is CASSLNPPTGTGYTF.

This clonotype showed up just a few times. The V gene is TRBV7-9, the J gene TRBJ1-1; weak D call: TRBD1 (6 bases). Germline CDR1 reads SEHNR; CDR2 reads FQNEAQ (reference sequence). V was clipped by 4 bases and J by 7 bases, with 13 bases between them. CDR3 size: 13 residues. This CDR3 is CASSSQDRREAFF. DNA of the CDR3: TGTGCCAGCAGCTCCCAGGACAGACGTGAAGCTTTCTTT.

The chain joins TRBV25-1 to TRBJ2-7, with a possible D match to TRBD2 (5 bases). Trimming pared 6 bases from V and 4 bases from J, leaving 16 bases between. The CDR3 loop spans 14 amino acids. From germline, CDR1 is MGHDK and CDR2 SYGVNS. This CDR3 reads CASSLNIGNYEQYF. CDR3 DNA: TGTGCCAGCAGCCTAAATATCGGGAATTACGAGCAGTACTTC.

The sample holds many counts of this clonotype. The rearrangement joins TRBV20-1 to TRBJ2-3; 8 bases line up with TRBD2. The CDR3 is 17 residues long. Trimming removed 0 bases from V and 4 bases from J; junction bases left unmatched: 12. Germline V gene data show CDR1 as DFQATT and CDR2 as SNEGSKA (reference sequence). DNA for the CDR3: TGCAGTGCTAGAGACCCAAACGGGGGACTAGTGTCAGATACGCAGTATTTT. It codes for CSARDPNGGLVSDTQYF.

Many counts were recorded for this clonotype. J is TRBJ2-7 and V is TRBV5-5, with 10 nucleotides matching TRBD1. The CDR3 is 15 residues long. V trimming: 5 bases; J trimming: 3 bases; junction bases outside the gene matches: 8. The germline V gene has CDR1 SGHKS and CDR2 YYEKEE (reference sequence). This CDR3 is CASSLDGQGVYEQYF. The CDR3 DNA sequence: TGTGCCAGCAGTCTTGATGGACAGGGGGTCTACGAGCAGTACTTC.

The sample holds many counts of this clonotype. The chain links TRBV6-5 to TRBJ2-5, with 8 bases lining up with TRBD2. The CDR3 contains 14 residues. V trimming: 6 bases; J trimming: 3 bases; junction bases outside the gene matches: 6. Germline assignment: CDR1 MNHEY and CDR2 SVGAGI. The CDR3 DNA sequence: TGTGCCAGCAGATCCGGGACTAGTAAAGAGACCCAGTACTTC. Amino acid sequence: CASRSGTSKETQYF.

This CDR3 reads CAVTTGLVTEAFF. The CDR3 nucleotides are TGTGCCGTCACAACAGGGCTGGTAACTGAAGCTTTCTTT. This chain connects TRBV6-2 or TRBV6-3 to TRBJ1-1, with D possibly being TRBD1 (6 bases). Trimming took off 11 bases at V and 5 bases at J, with 18 bases between the two ends. Looked up from germline, CDR1 is MNHEY and CDR2 is SVGEGT. This CDR3 contains 13 residues.

The chain employs TRBV11-2 and TRBJ1-5, with D maybe TRBD1 (5 bases). V gave up 5 bases and J gave up 2 bases, with 22 bases separating them. Germline CDR1 and CDR2: SGHAT and FQNNGV. There are 18 residues in the CDR3. CDR3 in amino acids: CASSQDGSRGAGNQPQHF. DNA for the CDR3: TGTGCCAGCAGCCAGGATGGGTCGCGGGGCGCGGGCAATCAGCCCCAGCATTTT.

This clonotype was counted many times. J is TRBJ1-6 and V is TRBV20-1, with TRBD1 matching 7 bases. Trimming cost V 5 bases and J 9 bases; bases outside gene matches: 16. Germline V CDR1 and CDR2: DFQATT, SNEGSKA (reference sequence). CDR3 length: 16 residues. The CDR3 region is CSAVRTGQPGGSPLHF. As DNA, the CDR3 is TGCAGTGCTGTGAGGACGGGACAGCCCGGGGGTTCACCCCTCCACTTT.

This clonotype was seen a handful of times. This rearrangement joins TRBV6-5 to TRBJ1-2; D might be TRBD1 (5 bases). The CDR3 is 14 amino acids. V was clipped by 6 bases and J by 2 bases, with 13 bases between them. The germline gives CDR1 MNHEY, CDR2 SVGAGI. This CDR3 reads CASSPIRANYGYTF. The CDR3, as DNA: TGTGCCAGCAGCCCCATCAGGGCCAACTATGGCTACACCTTC.

This clonotype showed up many times. The chain couples TRBV9 to TRBJ2-7, with TRBD2 matching over 7 bases. This CDR3 contains 14 residues. V was pared by 2 bases and J by 3 bases, with 5 bases of the junction left unmatched. Per germline, CDR1 SGDLS and CDR2 YYNGEE. The CDR3 spells CASSVLAGGYEQYF. The CDR3 DNA sequence: TGTGCCAGCAGCGTCTTAGCGGGCGGCTACGAGCAGTACTTC.

V is TRBV7-2 and J is TRBJ2-7, with 11 bases aligning to TRBD2. Germline CDR1 and CDR2: SGHTA and FQGNSA. This CDR3 region has 17 residues. The ends lost 5 bases at V and 5 bases at J; junction bases unmatched: 14. The CDR3 reads CASSLTSGSIVKNEQYF. For the CDR3, the DNA is TGTGCCAGCAGCCTTACTAGCGGGAGCATAGTAAAAAACGAGCAGTACTTC.

In this sample, this clonotype turned up many times. CDR3 coding DNA: TGCAGTGCTCAAGGCCCCGACAGTGGCACTGAAGCTTTCTTT. Translating it yields CSAQGPDSGTEAFF. The chain uses TRBV20-1 and TRBJ1-1, with D maybe TRBD1 (5 bases). V dropped 5 bases and J dropped 4 bases, with 17 bases sitting between them. Germline lookup yields CDR1 DFQATT and CDR2 SNEGSKA (reference sequence). This CDR3 comprises 14 residues.

This clonotype was seen ten or more times. One end of the junction does not line up with germline, which may come from a read error. The gene calls are TRBV29-1 and TRBJ2-1; D may match TRBD1 or TRBD2 (5 bases each). Germline V gene sequence: CDR1 SQVTM, CDR2 ANQGSEA. This CDR3 has 10 amino acids. The CDR3 bases are TGCAGCGTTGATGGGACGATCCCTATCTTC. It translates to CSVDGTIPIF.

This clonotype was seen only a few times. This sequence joins TRBV27 and TRBJ1-3; D may be TRBD1 (5 bases). The germline gives CDR1 MNHEY, CDR2 SMNVEV (reference sequence). CDR3 length equals 15 residues. Trimming took off 3 bases at V and 4 bases at J, with 13 bases between the two ends. The CDR3 nucleotides are TGTGCCAGCAGTTTGCAACCGGGGCTGGGAAACACCATATATTTT. Translated, it gives CASSLQPGLGNTIYF.

This clonotype has at least ten counts. The chain couples TRBV5-1 to TRBJ2-7; D might be TRBD1 (6 bases). The germline V gene has CDR1 SGHRS and CDR2 YFSETQ. The V end lost 3 bases, the J end lost 3 bases, and 13 bases lay between the germline ends. This CDR3 has 14 amino acids. CDR3 sequence: CASSSGTGFYEQYF. In DNA form, the CDR3 reads TGCGCCAGCAGCTCAGGTACAGGGTTCTACGAGCAGTACTTC.

The table lists this clonotype with a few counts. The V gene is TRBV6-2 or TRBV6-3, the J gene TRBJ2-1, with D possibly being TRBD2 (5 bases). Germline CDR1 is MNHEY and CDR2 is SVGEGT. The CDR3 spans 14 residues. Trimming shortened V by 7 bases and J by 4 bases, and 14 bases separated the two germline ends. The CDR3 sequence: CASTTRLTYNEQFF. CDR3 coding DNA: TGTGCCAGCACCACCAGACTAACATACAATGAGCAGTTCTTC.

This clonotype was seen a few times. The gene calls are TRBV28 and TRBJ2-4, with D unclear. Germline V gene sequence: CDR1 MDHEN, CDR2 SYDVKM. The length of the CDR3 is 17 residues. Trimming removed 7 bases from V and 0 bases from J, with 19 bases in between. CDR3 DNA: TGTGCCAGCACCCTGGGCAGGATAACCTTAGCCAAAAACATTCAGTACTTC. It codes for CASTLGRITLAKNIQYF. The variable domain in full, with the rest retrieved from reference TRBV28 and TRBJ2-4, is DVKVTQSSRYLVKRTGEKVFLECVQDMDHENMFWYRQDPGLGLRLIYFSYDVKMKEKGDIPEGYSVSREKKERFSLILESASTNQTSMYLCASTLGRITLAKNIQYFGAGTRLSVL.

This clonotype has a handful of counts. This rearrangement joins TRBV12-3 or TRBV12-4 to TRBJ1-1, with no clear D. Trimming took 6 bases from V and 7 from J, leaving 12 bases between them. This CDR3 has 12 residues. The CDR3 sequence: CASRTLRFEAFF. CDR3 sequence (DNA): TGTGCCAGCAGGACCCTCAGATTTGAAGCTTTCTTT.

This clonotype was counted many times. The chain uses TRBV3-1 and TRBJ2-7, with 10 bases that match TRBD2. The CDR3 has 15 amino acids. V dropped 4 bases and J dropped 3; count of bases not matched to a gene: 6. Germline CDR1 LGHDT, CDR2 YNNKEL (reference sequence). The DNA of the CDR3 is TGTGCCAGCAGCCCTGCACTAGCGGGGAACTACGAGCAGTACTTC. Encoded protein: CASSPALAGNYEQYF.

This clonotype was detected ten times or more. The V and J genes are TRBV7-2 and TRBJ2-1; weak D call: TRBD1 (6 bases). This CDR3 is 15 amino acids long. In germline, CDR1 is SGHTA, CDR2 FQGNSA. The V gene lost 3 bases and the J gene lost 9 bases, with 18 bases spanning the gap. The CDR3, as DNA: TGTGCCAGCAGCTTGCAATCCCAGGGGATCGGTGAGCAGTTCTTC. This gives the protein CASSLQSQGIGEQFF.

This clonotype was seen ten or more times. V gene TRBV29-1 combines with J gene TRBJ1-1; D might be TRBD1 (6 bases). The CDR3 is made up of 15 amino acids. CDR1 is SQVTM, CDR2 ANQGSEA, per germline. Trimming cost V 4 bases and J 0 bases, with 15 bases left between them. The CDR3 DNA follows: TGCAGCGTTGGGGGGCCAGGGCAGATGAACACTGAAGCTTTCTTT. Encoded protein: CSVGGPGQMNTEAFF.

This clonotype was found a few times. This chain uses TRBV12-3 or TRBV12-4 with TRBJ1-2; 9 bases align to TRBD1. This CDR3 is built from 17 residues. V lost 7 bases to trimming and J lost 4 bases; unmatched junction nucleotides: 16. In nucleotides, the CDR3 is TGTGCCAGCATCAACTTCCGGGACAGGGTTCGAGGCTATGGCTACACCTTC. Translation: CASINFRDRVRGYGYTF.

Ten or more counts support this clonotype. J is TRBJ2-3 and V is TRBV20-1; D is ambiguous. This CDR3 has 15 amino acids. Deletions cut 0 bases from V and 1 base from J, with 11 bases between. CDR1 is DFQATT and CDR2 is SNEGSKA in the germline V gene (reference sequence). Here the CDR3 DNA reads TGCAGTGCTAGAGATCCCCGGTCACGCACAGATACGCAGTATTTT. Amino acids: CSARDPRSRTDTQYF.

This chain links TRBV18 with TRBJ1-1, with TRBD1 matching 8 bases. This CDR3 is 14 amino acids long. Per germline, CDR1 KGHSH and CDR2 LQKENI. V gave up 5 bases and J gave up 1 base; unmatched junction bases: 3. This CDR3 reads CASSGTGANTEAFF. The CDR3 DNA reads as TGTGCCAGCTCAGGGACAGGAGCGAACACTGAAGCTTTCTTT.

There are many counts of this clonotype. The rearrangement links TRBV29-1 to TRBJ1-3; D gene ambiguous. Germline CDR1 and CDR2: SQVTM and ANQGSEA. CDR3 length: 11 residues. The V end lost 2 bases, the J end lost 8 bases, and 7 bases lay between the germline ends. DNA of the CDR3: TGCAGCGTTGAACTGGGTGACACCATATATTTT. Its translation: CSVELGDTIYF. Variable domain in full (rest from reference TRBV29-1 and TRBJ1-3): SAVISQKPSRDICQRGTSLTIQCQVDSQVTMMFWYRQQPGQSLTLIATANQGSEATYESGFVIDKFPISRPNLTFSTLTVSNMSPEDSSIYLCSVELGDTIYFGEGSWLTVV.

This clonotype was seen at least ten times. V and J are TRBV29-1 and TRBJ1-1; D call uncertain. The V end lost 3 bases, the J end lost 1 base, and 6 bases lay between the germline ends. Per germline, CDR1 SQVTM and CDR2 ANQGSEA. CDR3 length: 12 amino acids. In nucleotides, the CDR3 is TGCAGCGTTGACAACACGAACACTGAAGCTTTCTTT. It codes for CSVDNTNTEAFF.

Comments on this clonotype: A single base separates this from a much larger clone, so it may be a read error. V gene TRBV12-3 or TRBV12-4 combines with J gene TRBJ1-2; 7 nucleotides align to TRBD1. The length of the CDR3 is 15 residues. The CDR3: CASSLGAGGNYGYAF. DNA for the CDR3: TGTGCCAGCAGTTTAGGTGCAGGGGGGAACTATGGCTACGCCTTC.